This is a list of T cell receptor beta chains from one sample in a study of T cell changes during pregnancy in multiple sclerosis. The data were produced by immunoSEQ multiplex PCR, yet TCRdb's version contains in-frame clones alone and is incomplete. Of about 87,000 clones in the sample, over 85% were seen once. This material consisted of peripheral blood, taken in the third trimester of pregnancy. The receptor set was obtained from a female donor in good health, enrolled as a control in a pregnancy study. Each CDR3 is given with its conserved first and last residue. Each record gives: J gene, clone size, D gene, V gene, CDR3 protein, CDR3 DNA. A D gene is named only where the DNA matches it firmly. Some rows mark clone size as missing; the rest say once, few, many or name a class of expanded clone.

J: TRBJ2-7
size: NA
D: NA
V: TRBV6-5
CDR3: CASSFSPEAAYEQYF
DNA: TGTGCCAGCAGTTTTTCCCCGGAGGCTGCCTACGAGCAGTACTTC

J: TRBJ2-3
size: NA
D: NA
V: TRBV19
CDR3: CASMGTGEADTQYF
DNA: TGTGCCAGTATGGGTACAGGGGAGGCAGATACGCAGTATTTT

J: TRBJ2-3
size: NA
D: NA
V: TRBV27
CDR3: CASIYDTQYF
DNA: TGTGCCAGCATCTACGATACGCAGTATTTT

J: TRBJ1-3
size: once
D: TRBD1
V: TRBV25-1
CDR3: CASSKQGGAGNTIYF
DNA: TGTGCCAGCAGTAAACAAGGGGGCGCTGGAAACACCATATATTTT

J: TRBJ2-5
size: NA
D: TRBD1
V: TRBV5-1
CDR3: CASSLQGRETQYF
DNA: TGCGCCAGCAGCCTACAGGGGCGAGAGACCCAGTACTTC

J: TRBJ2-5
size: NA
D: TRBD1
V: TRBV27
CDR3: CASSYDRAGKTQYF
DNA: TGTGCCAGCAGCTATGACAGGGCCGGGAAGACCCAGTACTTC

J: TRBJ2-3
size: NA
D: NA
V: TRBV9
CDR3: CASSVALRDTQYF
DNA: TGTGCCAGCAGCGTAGCTTTGAGAGATACGCAGTATTTT

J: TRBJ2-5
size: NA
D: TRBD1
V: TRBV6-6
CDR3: CASSFTGGFSETQYF
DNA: TGTGCCAGCAGTTTTACAGGGGGTTTCTCGGAGACCCAGTACTTC

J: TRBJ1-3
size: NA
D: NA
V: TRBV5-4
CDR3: CASSLGGIAGNTIYF
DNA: TGTGCCAGCAGCTTGGGAGGGATAGCTGGAAACACCATATATTTT

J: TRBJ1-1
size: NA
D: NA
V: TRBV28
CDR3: CATQAITTEAFF
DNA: TGTGCCACCCAAGCGATAACCACTGAAGCTTTCTTT

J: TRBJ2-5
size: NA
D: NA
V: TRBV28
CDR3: CASSLAGTSDKTQYF
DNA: TGTGCCAGCAGCCTGGCCGGGACTTCAGACAAGACCCAGTACTTC

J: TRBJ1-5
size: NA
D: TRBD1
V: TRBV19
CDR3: CASSTTGGTQPQHF
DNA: TGTGCCAGTAGTACGACAGGGGGCACTCAGCCCCAGCATTTT

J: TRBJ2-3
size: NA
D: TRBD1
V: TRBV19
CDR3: CASNMGQPSTDTQYF
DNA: TGTGCCAGTAATATGGGACAGCCTAGCACAGATACGCAGTATTTT